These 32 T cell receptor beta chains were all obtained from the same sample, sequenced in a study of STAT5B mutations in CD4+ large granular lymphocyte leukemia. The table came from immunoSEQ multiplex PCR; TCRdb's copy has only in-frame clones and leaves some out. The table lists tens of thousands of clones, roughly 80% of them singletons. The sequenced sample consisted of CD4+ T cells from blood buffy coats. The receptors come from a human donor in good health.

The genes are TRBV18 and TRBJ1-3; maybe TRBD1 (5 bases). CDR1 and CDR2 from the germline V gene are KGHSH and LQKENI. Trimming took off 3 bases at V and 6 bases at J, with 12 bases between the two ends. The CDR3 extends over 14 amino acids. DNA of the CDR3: TGTGCCAGCTCACCGGTTACAGGACTAAACACCATATATTTT. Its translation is CASSPVTGLNTIYF.

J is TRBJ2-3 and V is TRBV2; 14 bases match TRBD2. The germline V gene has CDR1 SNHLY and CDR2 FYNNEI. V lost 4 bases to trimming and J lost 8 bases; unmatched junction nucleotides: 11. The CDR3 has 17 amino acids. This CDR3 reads CASSGIGTSGGGGTQYF. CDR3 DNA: TGTGCCAGCAGTGGAATAGGGACTAGCGGGGGAGGAGGTACGCAGTATTTT.

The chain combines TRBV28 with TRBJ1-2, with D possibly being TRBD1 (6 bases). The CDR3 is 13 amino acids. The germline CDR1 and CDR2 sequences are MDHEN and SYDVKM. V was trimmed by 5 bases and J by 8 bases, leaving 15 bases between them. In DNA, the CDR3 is TGTGCCAGCAGTAGCTTCTCAGGGGTCGGCTACACCTTC. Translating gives CASSSFSGVGYTF.

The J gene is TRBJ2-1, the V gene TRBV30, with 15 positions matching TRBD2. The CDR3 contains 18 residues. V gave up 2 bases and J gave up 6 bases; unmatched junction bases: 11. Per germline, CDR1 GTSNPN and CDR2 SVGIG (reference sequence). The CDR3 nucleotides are TGTGCCTGGAGTACTCTACCGGGACTAGCGGGAGGAACCAATGAGCAGTTCTTC. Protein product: CAWSTLPGLAGGTNEQFF. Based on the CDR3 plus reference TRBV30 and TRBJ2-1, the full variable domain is SQTIHQWPATLVQPVGSPLSLECTVEGTSNPNLYWYRQAAGRGLQLLFYSVGIGQISSEVPQNLSASRPQDRQFILSSKKLLLSDSGFYLCAWSTLPGLAGGTNEQFFGPGTRLTVL.

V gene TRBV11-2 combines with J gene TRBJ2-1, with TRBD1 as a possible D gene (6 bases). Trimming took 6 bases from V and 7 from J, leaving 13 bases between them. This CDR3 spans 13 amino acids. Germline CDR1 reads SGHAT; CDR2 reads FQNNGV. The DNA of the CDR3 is TGTGCCAGCAGGTCACTACAGGGTAATGAGCAGTTCTTC. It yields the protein CASRSLQGNEQFF.

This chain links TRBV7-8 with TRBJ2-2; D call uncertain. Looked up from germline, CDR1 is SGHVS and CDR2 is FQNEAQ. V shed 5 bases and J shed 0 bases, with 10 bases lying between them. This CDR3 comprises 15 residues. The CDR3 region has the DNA TGTGCCAGCAGCCCGGCGCCCACGAACACCGGGGAGCTGTTTTTT. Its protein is CASSPAPTNTGELFF.

CDR3 loop: CASSLEPNTEAFF. In nucleotides, the CDR3 is TGTGCCAGCAGTTTAGAGCCTAACACTGAAGCTTTCTTT. The chain couples TRBV2 to TRBJ1-1; D not certain. V lost 5 bases to trimming and J lost 2 bases, with 9 bases between them. CDR1 and CDR2 (germline): SNHLY, FYNNEI. CDR3 length equals 13 residues. Filled out from reference TRBV2 and TRBJ1-1, the complete variable domain reads EPEVTQTPSHQVTQMGQEVILRCVPISNHLYFYWYRQILGQKVEFLVSFYNNEISEKSEIFDDQFSVERPDGSNFTLKIRSTKLEDSAMYFCASSLEPNTEAFFGQGTRLTVV.

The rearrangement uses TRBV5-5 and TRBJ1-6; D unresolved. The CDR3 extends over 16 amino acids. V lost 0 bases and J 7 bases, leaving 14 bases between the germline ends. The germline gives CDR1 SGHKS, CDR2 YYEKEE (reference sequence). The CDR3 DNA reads TGTGCCAGCAGCTTGGCGATCTCAGTGTTGAATTCACCCCTCCACTTT. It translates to CASSLAISVLNSPLHF.

This CDR3 is CASSVGTYSGANVLTF. CDR3 nucleotides: TGCGCCAGCAGCGTGGGGACCTACTCTGGGGCCAACGTCCTGACTTTC. The chain carries TRBV5-1 and TRBJ2-6, with D perhaps given as TRBD1 or TRBD2 (5 bases each). This CDR3 region has 16 residues. Germline CDR1 is SGHRS and CDR2 is YFSETQ. Trimming removed 4 bases from V and 0 bases from J, with 11 bases in between.

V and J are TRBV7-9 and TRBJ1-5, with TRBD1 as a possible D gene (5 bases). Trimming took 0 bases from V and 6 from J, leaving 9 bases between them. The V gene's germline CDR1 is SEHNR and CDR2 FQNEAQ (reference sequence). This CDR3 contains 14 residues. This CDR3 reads CASSLAGEIQPQHF. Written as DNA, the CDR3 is TGTGCCAGCAGCTTAGCAGGGGAAATTCAGCCCCAGCATTTT. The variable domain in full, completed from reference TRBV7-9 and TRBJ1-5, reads DTGVSQNPRHKITKRGQNVTFRCDPISEHNRLYWYRQTLGQGPEFLTYFQNEAQLEKSRLLSDRFSAERPKGSFSTLEIQRTEQGDSAMYLCASSLAGEIQPQHFGDGTRLSIL.

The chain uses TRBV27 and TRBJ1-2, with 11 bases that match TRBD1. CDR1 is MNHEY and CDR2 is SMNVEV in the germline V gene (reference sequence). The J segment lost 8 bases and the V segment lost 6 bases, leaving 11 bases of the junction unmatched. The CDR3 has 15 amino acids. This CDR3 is CASSLGTGGMGGYTF. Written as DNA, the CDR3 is TGTGCCAGCAGCCTGGGGACAGGGGGGATGGGAGGCTACACCTTC.

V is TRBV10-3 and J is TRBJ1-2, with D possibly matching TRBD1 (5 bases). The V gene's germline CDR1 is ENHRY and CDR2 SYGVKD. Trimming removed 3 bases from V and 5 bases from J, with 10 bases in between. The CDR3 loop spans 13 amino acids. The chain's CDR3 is CAISDRELYGYTF. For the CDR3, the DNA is TGTGCCATCAGTGACAGGGAACTTTATGGCTACACCTTC.

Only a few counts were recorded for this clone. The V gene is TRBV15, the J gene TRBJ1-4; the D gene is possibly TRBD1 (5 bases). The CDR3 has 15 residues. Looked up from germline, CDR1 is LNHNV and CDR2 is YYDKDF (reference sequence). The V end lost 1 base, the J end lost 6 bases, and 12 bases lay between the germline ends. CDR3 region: CATSRGARAYEKLFF. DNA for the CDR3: TGTGCCACCAGCAGAGGGGCCAGGGCTTATGAAAAACTGTTTTTT.

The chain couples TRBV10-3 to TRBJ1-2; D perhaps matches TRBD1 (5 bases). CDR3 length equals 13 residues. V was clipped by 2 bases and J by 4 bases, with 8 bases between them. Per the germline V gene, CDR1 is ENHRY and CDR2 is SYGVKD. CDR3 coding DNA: TGTGCCATCAGTGAGGACAGTAGCTATGGCTACACCTTC. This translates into CAISEDSSYGYTF.

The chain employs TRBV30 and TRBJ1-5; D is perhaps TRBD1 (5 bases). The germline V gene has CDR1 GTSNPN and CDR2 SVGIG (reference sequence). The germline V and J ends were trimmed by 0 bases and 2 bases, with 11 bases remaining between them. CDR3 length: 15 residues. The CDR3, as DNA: TGTGCCTGGAGTGTACTACGGGGGGGCAATCAGCCCCAGCATTTT. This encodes CAWSVLRGGNQPQHF.

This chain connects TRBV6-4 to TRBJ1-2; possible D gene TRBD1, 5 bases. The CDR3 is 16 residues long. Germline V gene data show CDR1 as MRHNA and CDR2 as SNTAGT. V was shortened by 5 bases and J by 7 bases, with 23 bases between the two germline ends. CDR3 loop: CASSRSSEGPFGGYTF. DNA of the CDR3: TGTGCCAGCAGTAGATCTTCAGAGGGGCCTTTCGGTGGCTACACCTTC.

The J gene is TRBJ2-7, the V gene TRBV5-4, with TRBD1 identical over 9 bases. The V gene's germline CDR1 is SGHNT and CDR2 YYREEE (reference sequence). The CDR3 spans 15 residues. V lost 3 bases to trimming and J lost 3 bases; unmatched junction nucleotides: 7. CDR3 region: CASSWEQGAGYEQYF. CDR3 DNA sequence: TGTGCCAGCAGCTGGGAACAGGGGGCAGGCTACGAGCAGTACTTC.

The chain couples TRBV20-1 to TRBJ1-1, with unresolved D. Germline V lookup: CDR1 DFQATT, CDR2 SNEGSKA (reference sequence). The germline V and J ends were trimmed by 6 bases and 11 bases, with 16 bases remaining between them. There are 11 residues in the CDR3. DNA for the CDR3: TGCAGTGCAAGGACGGCCGAAGCGGCTTTCTTT. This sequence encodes CSARTAEAAFF.

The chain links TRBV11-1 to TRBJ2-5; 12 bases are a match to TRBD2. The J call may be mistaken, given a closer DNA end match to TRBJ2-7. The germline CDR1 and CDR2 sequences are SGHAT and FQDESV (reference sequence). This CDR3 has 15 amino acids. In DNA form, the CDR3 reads TGTGCCAGCAGCCCAAGGACTAGCGGGGCCCACGAGCAGTACTTC. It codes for CASSPRTSGAHEQYF.

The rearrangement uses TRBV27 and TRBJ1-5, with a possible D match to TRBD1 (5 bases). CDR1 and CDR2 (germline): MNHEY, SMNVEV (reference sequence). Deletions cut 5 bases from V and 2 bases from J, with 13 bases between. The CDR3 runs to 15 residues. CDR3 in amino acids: CASSAGTDGNQPQHF. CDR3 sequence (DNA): TGTGCCAGCAGTGCCGGGACGGACGGCAATCAGCCCCAGCATTTT.

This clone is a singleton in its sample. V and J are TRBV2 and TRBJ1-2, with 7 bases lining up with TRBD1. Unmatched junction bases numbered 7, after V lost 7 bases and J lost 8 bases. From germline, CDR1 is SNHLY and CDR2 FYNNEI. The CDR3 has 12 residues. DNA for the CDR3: TGTGCCAGCACCGACAGGGTGGAAGGCTACACCTTC. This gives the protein CASTDRVEGYTF.

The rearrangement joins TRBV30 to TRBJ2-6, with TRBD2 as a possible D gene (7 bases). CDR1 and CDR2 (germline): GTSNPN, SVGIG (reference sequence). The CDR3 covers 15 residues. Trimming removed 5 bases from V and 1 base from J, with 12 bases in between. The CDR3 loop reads CAWGRGASGANVLTF. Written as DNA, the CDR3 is TGTGCCTGGGGGAGGGGGGCTTCTGGGGCCAACGTCCTGACTTTC.

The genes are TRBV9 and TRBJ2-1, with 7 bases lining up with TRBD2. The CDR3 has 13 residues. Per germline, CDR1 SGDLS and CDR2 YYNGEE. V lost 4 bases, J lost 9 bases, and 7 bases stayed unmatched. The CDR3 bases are TGTGCCAGCAGCTTATTGTCGGGAGGTGAGCAGTTCTTC. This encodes CASSLLSGGEQFF. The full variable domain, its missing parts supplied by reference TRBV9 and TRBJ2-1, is DSGVTQTPKHLITATGQRVTLRCSPRSGDLSVYWYQQSLDQGLQFLIQYYNGEERAKGNILERFSAQQFPDLHSELNLSSLELGDSALYFCASSLLSGGEQFFGPGTRLTVL.

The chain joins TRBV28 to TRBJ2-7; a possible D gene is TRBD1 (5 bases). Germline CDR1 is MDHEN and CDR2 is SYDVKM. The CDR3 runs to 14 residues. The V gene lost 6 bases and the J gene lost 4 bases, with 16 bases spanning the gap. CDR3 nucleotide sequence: TGTGCCAGCAGCTCAGGGCCCGGACCTTACGAGCAGTACTTC. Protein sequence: CASSSGPGPYEQYF.

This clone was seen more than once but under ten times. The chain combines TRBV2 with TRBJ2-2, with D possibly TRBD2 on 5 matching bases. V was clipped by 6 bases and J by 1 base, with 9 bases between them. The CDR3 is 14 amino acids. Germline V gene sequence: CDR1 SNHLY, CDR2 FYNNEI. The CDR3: CASRNGMNTGELFF. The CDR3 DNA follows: TGTGCCAGCAGGAACGGGATGAACACCGGGGAGCTGTTTTTT.

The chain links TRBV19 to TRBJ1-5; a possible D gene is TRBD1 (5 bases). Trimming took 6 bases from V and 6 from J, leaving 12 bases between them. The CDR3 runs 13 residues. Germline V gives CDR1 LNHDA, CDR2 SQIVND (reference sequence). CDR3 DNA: TGTGCCAGTAGGGGGCCCCAGAGTCAGCCCCAGCATTTT. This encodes CASRGPQSQPQHF.

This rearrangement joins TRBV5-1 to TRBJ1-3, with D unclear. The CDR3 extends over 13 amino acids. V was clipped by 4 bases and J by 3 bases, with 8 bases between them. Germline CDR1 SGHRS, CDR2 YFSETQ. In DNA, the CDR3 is TGCGCCAGCAGCGACCTGGGTGGAAACACCATATATTTT. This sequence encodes CASSDLGGNTIYF.

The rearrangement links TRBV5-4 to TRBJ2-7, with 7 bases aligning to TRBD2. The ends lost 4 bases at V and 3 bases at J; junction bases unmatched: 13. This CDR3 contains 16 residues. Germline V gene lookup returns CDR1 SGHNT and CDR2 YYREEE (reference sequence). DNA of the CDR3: TGTGCCAGCAGCCAAGAGGATGGCGGGAGAAACTACGAGCAGTACTTC. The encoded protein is CASSQEDGGRNYEQYF.

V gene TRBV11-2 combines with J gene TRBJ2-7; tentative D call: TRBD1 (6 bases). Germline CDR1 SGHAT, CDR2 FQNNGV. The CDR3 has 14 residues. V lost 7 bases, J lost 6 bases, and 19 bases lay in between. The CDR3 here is CASTERGQWGEQYF. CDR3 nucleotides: TGTGCCAGCACCGAACGTGGACAGTGGGGCGAGCAGTACTTC. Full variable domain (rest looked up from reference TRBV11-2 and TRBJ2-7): EAGVAQSPRYKIIEKRQSVAFWCNPISGHATLYWYQQILGQGPKLLIQFQNNGVVDDSQLPKDRFSAERLKGVDSTLKIQPAKLEDSAVYLCASTERGQWGEQYFGPGTRLTVT.

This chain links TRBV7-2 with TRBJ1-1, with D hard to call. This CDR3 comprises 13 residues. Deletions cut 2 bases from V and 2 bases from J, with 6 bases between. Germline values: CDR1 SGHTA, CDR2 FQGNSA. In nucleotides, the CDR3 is TGTGCCAGCAGCTTAACCTACAACACTGAAGCTTTCTTT. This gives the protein CASSLTYNTEAFF. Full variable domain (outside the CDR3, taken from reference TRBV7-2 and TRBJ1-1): GAGVSQSPSNKVTEKGKDVELRCDPISGHTALYWYRQSLGQGLEFLIYFQGNSAPDKSGLPSDRFSAERTGGSVSTLTIQRTQQEDSAVYLCASSLTYNTEAFFGQGTRLTVV.

CDR3 bases: TGTGCCAGCAGGGCGGACAGGGGGTCCTACGAGCAGTACTTC. This sequence encodes CASRADRGSYEQYF. The V call is TRBV6-5, the J call TRBJ2-7; 10 bases are a match to TRBD1. This CDR3 has 14 residues. Germline V gene data show CDR1 as MNHEY and CDR2 as SVGAGI. V was pared by 6 bases and J by 1 base, with 3 bases of the junction left unmatched.

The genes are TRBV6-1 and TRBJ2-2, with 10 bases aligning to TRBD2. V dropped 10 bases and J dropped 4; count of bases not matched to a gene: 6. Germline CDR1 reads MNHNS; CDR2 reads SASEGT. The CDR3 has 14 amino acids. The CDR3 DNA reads TGTGCCACCCAGCGGGAGGGCCTCACCGGGGAGCTGTTTTTT. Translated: CATQREGLTGELFF.